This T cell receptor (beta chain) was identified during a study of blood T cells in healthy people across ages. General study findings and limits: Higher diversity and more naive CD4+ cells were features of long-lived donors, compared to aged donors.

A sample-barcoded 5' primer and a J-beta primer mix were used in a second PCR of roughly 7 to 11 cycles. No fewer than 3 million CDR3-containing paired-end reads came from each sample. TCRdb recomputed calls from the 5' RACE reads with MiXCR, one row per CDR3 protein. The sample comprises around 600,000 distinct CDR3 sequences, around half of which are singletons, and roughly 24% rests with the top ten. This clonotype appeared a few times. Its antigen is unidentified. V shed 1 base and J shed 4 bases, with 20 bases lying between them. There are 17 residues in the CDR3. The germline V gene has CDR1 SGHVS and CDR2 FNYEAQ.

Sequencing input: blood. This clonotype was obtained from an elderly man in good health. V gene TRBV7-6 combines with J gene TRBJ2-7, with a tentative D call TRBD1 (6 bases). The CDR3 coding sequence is TGTGCCAGCAGCTTAGAGAGGCGTGGGGGCGCGTTGTACGAGCAGTACTTC. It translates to CASSLERRGGALYEQYF. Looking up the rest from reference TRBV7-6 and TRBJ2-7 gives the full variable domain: GAGVSQSPRYKVTKRGQDVALRCDPISGHVSLYWYRQALGQGPEFLTYFNYEAQQDKSGLPNDRFSAERPEGSISTLTIQRTEQRDSAMYRCASSLERRGGALYEQYFGPGTRLTVT.